The 28 T cell receptor beta chains below were found in one sample sequenced in a study of OX40 agonist ivuxolimab in advanced cancers. Data came from immunoSEQ multiplex PCR; TCRdb stores just in-frame clones and leaves some out. The sample lists some 86,000 clones, approximately 94% occurring once. The sequences come from CD4+ or CD8+ T cells sorted from blood, collected in a trial of the OX40 agonist ivuxolimab. All receptors come from an adult with an advanced solid tumor such as melanoma, head and neck, liver or kidney cancer.

This chain uses TRBV28 with TRBJ2-5; D is undetermined. The tail of the sequence fits TRBJ2-7 better, so the J call may be wrong. The CDR3 length is 12 residues. Germline CDR1 reads MDHEN; CDR2 reads SYDVKM. The DNA of the CDR3 is TGTGCCAGCAGTTTGCCATCCTACGAGCAGTACTTC. Translation gives CASSLPSYEQYF.

The genes are TRBV5-6 and TRBJ1-1; D may be TRBD1 (6 bases). With 3 bases removed from V and 1 base from J, the gap between germline ends came to 16 bases. The germline gives CDR1 SGHDT, CDR2 YYEEEE. This CDR3 is 16 amino acids long. The CDR3 here is CASSWTPPGQNTEAFF. In DNA, the CDR3 is TGTGCCAGCAGCTGGACGCCGCCGGGACAGAACACTGAAGCTTTCTTT.

The chain couples TRBV5-1 to TRBJ2-7; 7 bases map to TRBD2. J lost 5 bases, V lost 4 bases, and 9 bases had no gene match. The germline V gene encodes CDR1 SGHRS and CDR2 YFSETQ. The CDR3 sequence is 14 residues long. The CDR3 here is CASSASGEGDEQYF. The CDR3 DNA follows: TGCGCCAGCAGCGCGAGCGGGGAAGGGGACGAGCAGTACTTC.

V usage is TRBV5-6 and J usage is TRBJ2-7, with D possibly being TRBD1 (5 bases). CDR1 and CDR2 from the germline V gene are SGHDT and YYEEEE. This CDR3 has 13 residues. V was pared by 8 bases and J by 4 bases, with 16 bases between. The chain's CDR3 is CASRWGSSYEQYF. CDR3 bases: TGTGCCAGTAGGTGGGGCAGCTCATACGAGCAGTACTTC.

CDR3 nucleotide sequence: TGTGCCAGCAGGGGCACTTCGAACACCGGGGAGCTGTTTTTT. This sequence encodes CASRGTSNTGELFF. The V gene is TRBV2, the J gene TRBJ2-2; no firm D call. CDR1 SNHLY and CDR2 FYNNEI come from the germline V gene. V lost 6 bases, J lost 0 bases, and 8 bases lay in between. The CDR3 totals 14 residues.

The V and J genes are TRBV5-6 and TRBJ1-1; D is unresolved. The CDR3 has 16 amino acids. In germline, CDR1 is SGHDT, CDR2 YYEEEE. V was cut by 0 bases and J by 2 bases, with 14 bases left in between. CDR3 residues: CASSLGAGGLNTEAFF. CDR3 coding DNA: TGTGCCAGCAGCTTGGGGGCTGGAGGGTTAAACACTGAAGCTTTCTTT.

The sample holds one count of this clone. The genes are TRBV28 and TRBJ1-2; D gene ambiguous. Between the trimmed V and J ends, which lost 1 base and 2 bases, there was a span of 20 bases. CDR3 size: 18 residues. In germline, CDR1 is MDHEN, CDR2 SYDVKM. CDR3 in amino acids: CASSLSETTQMSNYGYTF. DNA of the CDR3: TGTGCCAGCAGTTTATCCGAGACTACTCAAATGTCCAACTATGGCTACACCTTC.

The chain has TRBV5-6 and TRBJ2-7; the D gene is possibly TRBD1 (6 bases). The CDR3 contains 13 residues. Trimming cost V 5 bases and J 2 bases, with 11 bases left between them. Germline CDR1 is SGHDT and CDR2 is YYEEEE. The CDR3 loop is CASSRTGTYEQYF. The CDR3 nucleotides are TGTGCCAGCAGTCGTACAGGGACCTACGAGCAGTACTTC.

The chain joins TRBV28 to TRBJ1-1, with D tentatively TRBD1 (5 bases). This CDR3 is built from 14 residues. Looked up from germline, CDR1 is MDHEN and CDR2 is SYDVKM. Trimming took off 6 bases at V and 0 bases at J, with 11 bases between the two ends. The CDR3 DNA follows: TGTGCCAGCAGCCAATCAGGGATGAACACTGAAGCTTTCTTT. Protein product: CASSQSGMNTEAFF.

This clone was counted only a few times. This chain joins TRBV5-1 and TRBJ1-6; 7 nucleotides agree with TRBD1. CDR1 and CDR2 from the germline V gene are SGHRS and YFSETQ. This CDR3 has 15 amino acids. V shed 0 bases, J shed 10 bases, and the junction held 7 bases outside the gene matches. The CDR3 DNA is TGCGCCAGCAGCTTGGAGGCAGGGGGAGCATCACCCCTCCACTTT. Amino acid sequence: CASSLEAGGASPLHF.

V gene TRBV7-3 combines with J gene TRBJ2-2; D is undetermined. In germline, CDR1 is SGHTA, CDR2 FQGTGA. The CDR3 sequence is 15 residues long. Trimming removed 1 base from V and 0 bases from J, with 6 bases in between. The chain's CDR3 is CASSLRGSNTGELFF. The CDR3 DNA sequence: TGTGCCAGCAGCTTAAGGGGTTCGAACACCGGGGAGCTGTTTTTT.

CDR3 in DNA: TGCGCCAGCAGGGACGCCAACACCGGGGAGCTGTTTTTT. Its protein is CASRDANTGELFF. The genes are TRBV10-1 and TRBJ2-2; D ambiguous. With 6 bases removed from V and 2 bases from J, the gap between germline ends came to 7 bases. The CDR3 consists of 13 residues. Germline CDR1 and CDR2: WNHNN and SYGVQD (reference sequence).

This rearrangement joins TRBV27 to TRBJ1-5, with D hard to call. Germline CDR1 MNHEY, CDR2 SMNVEV (reference sequence). Trimming cost V 6 bases and J 1 base, with 10 bases left between them. The CDR3 covers 14 residues. This CDR3 reads CASSRRVSNQPQHF. The CDR3 DNA sequence: TGTGCCAGCAGCCGGAGGGTAAGCAATCAGCCCCAGCATTTT.

The chain has TRBV4-3 and TRBJ2-1, with unresolved D. The germline V gene encodes CDR1 LGHNA and CDR2 YSLEER. The CDR3 totals 15 residues. V was clipped by 0 bases and J by 2 bases, with 8 bases between them. The CDR3 loop is CASSQELRTYNEQFF. CDR3 coding DNA: TGCGCCAGCAGCCAAGAGTTGCGGACCTACAATGAGCAGTTCTTC.

The rearrangement joins TRBV4-1 to TRBJ2-3; D is perhaps TRBD2 (6 bases). Germline V gene data show CDR1 as MGHRA and CDR2 as YSYEKL. This CDR3 comprises 15 residues. Between the trimmed V and J ends, which lost 6 bases and 5 bases, there was a span of 18 bases. The CDR3 nucleotides are TGCGCCAGCAGGGTTTCTAGCGAGTCGAAAGATACGCAGTATTTT. This codes for CASRVSSESKDTQYF.

V is TRBV29-1 and J is TRBJ2-5; 10 nucleotides line up with TRBD1. With V trimmed by 3 bases and J by 2 bases, 3 bases remained unmatched. CDR3 length: 14 residues. In germline, CDR1 is SQVTM, CDR2 ANQGSEA. In DNA form, the CDR3 reads TGCAGCGTTGATGGGGACAGGGGACAAGAGACCCAGTACTTC. It codes for CSVDGDRGQETQYF.

V is TRBV4-3 and J is TRBJ1-1; possibly TRBD1 for D (6 bases). CDR3 length: 14 residues. The germline V and J ends were trimmed by 0 bases and 8 bases, with 13 bases remaining between them. Germline-derived CDR1 and CDR2 are LGHNA and YSLEER. The CDR3 loop reads CASSQDGRGLEAFF. The CDR3 nucleotides read TGCGCCAGCAGCCAAGACGGCAGGGGCCTGGAAGCTTTCTTT.

J is TRBJ2-3 and V is TRBV28; tentative D call: TRBD2 (6 bases). This CDR3 has 16 residues. V lost 6 bases and J 4 bases, leaving 20 bases between the germline ends. Germline V CDR1 and CDR2: MDHEN, SYDVKM. The CDR3 reads CASSPPGVNGPDTQYF. The CDR3, as DNA: TGTGCCAGCAGCCCCCCGGGGGTAAATGGGCCAGATACGCAGTATTTT.

V and J are TRBV27 and TRBJ1-2, with TRBD1 matching 7 bases. The CDR3 covers 15 residues. The V gene end was trimmed by 0 bases and the J gene end by 4 bases; junction bases not matched to a gene: 5. Germline values: CDR1 MNHEY, CDR2 SMNVEV (reference sequence). The CDR3: CASSLSRGTVYGYTF. CDR3 coding DNA: TGTGCCAGCAGTTTATCTCGCGGGACAGTCTATGGCTACACCTTC.

This chain connects TRBV13 to TRBJ1-1, with TRBD1 matching 8 bases. With 5 bases clipped from V and 0 bases from J, the junction kept 5 bases outside the gene matches. Germline-derived CDR1 and CDR2 are PRHDT and FYEKMQ (reference sequence). This CDR3 region has 15 residues. CDR3 sequence reads: CASSDRGSLNTEAFF. In nucleotides, the CDR3 is TGTGCCAGCAGCGACAGGGGAAGTCTGAACACTGAAGCTTTCTTT.

This clone was counted a single time. CDR3 amino acids: CATSPNTGELFF. DNA for the CDR3: TGTGCCACCAGTCCGAACACCGGGGAGCTGTTTTTT. The J gene is TRBJ2-2, the V gene TRBV15; D gene unclear. The germline V and J ends were trimmed by 6 bases and 0 bases, with 2 bases remaining between them. CDR1 and CDR2 from the germline V gene are LNHNV and YYDKDF (reference sequence). CDR3 length equals 12 residues.

Of note for this clone: Other nucleotide sequences in the sample specify the same CDR3. V gene TRBV5-4 combines with J gene TRBJ2-1; 7 bases agree with TRBD1. With V trimmed by 8 bases and J by 7 bases, 9 bases remained unmatched. The CDR3 contains 13 residues. The germline V gene encodes CDR1 SGHNT and CDR2 YYREEE (reference sequence). The CDR3 reads CASSTETGNEQFF. CDR3 nucleotides: TGTGCCAGTAGCACCGAGACAGGGAATGAGCAGTTCTTC. The full variable domain, completed using reference TRBV5-4 and TRBJ2-1, is ETGVTQSPTHLIKTRGQQVTLRCSSQSGHNTVSWYQQALGQGPQFIFQYYREEENGRGNFPPRFSGLQFPNYSSELNVNALELDDSALYLCASSTETGNEQFFGPGTRLTVL.

CDR3: CASSFSLQGSTRGYTF. The CDR3, as DNA: TGTGCCAGTAGTTTTTCCCTTCAGGGTAGTACGCGTGGCTACACCTTC. The gene calls are TRBV19 and TRBJ1-2, with D perhaps matching TRBD1 (5 bases). The length of the CDR3 is 16 residues. The V end lost 5 bases, the J end lost 7 bases, and 23 bases lay between the germline ends. CDR1 and CDR2 (germline): LNHDA, SQIVND (reference sequence). Looking up the rest from reference TRBV19 and TRBJ1-2 gives the full variable domain: DGGITQSPKYLFRKEGQNVTLSCEQNLNHDAMYWYRQDPGQGLRLIYYSQIVNDFQKGDIAEGYSVSREKKESFPLTVTSAQKNPTAFYLCASSFSLQGSTRGYTFGSGTRLTVV.

J is TRBJ1-2 and V is TRBV28, with 7 nucleotides matching TRBD1. The CDR3 runs 16 residues. V lost 10 bases to trimming and J lost 1 base; unmatched junction nucleotides: 15. Germline lookup yields CDR1 MDHEN and CDR2 SYDVKM. The CDR3, as DNA: TGTGCCATCCTCCGCGACAGGGATGGATATAACTATGGCTACACCTTC. This translates into CAILRDRDGYNYGYTF.

For this clone: Mismatch with germline at one junction end may stem from a read error. This chain connects TRBV5-4 to TRBJ2-7; no reliable D call. Germline V gene lookup returns CDR1 SGHNT and CDR2 YYREEE (reference sequence). The CDR3 has 15 residues. CDR3 sequence: CASSQDTRSHYEQYF. The CDR3 DNA sequence: TGCGCCAGCAGCCAAGATACGCGGAGTCACTACGAGCAGTACTTC.

This sequence joins TRBV21-1 and TRBJ2-7; the table names TRBD2, a call not compared with the DNA. TRBV21-1 is labeled a pseudogene. The CDR3 sequence is 17 residues long. The CDR3 loop is CASSNSSSGKVANEQYF. CDR3 DNA: TGTGCCAGCAGCAATTCGTCTAGCGGGAAGGTAGCCAACGAGCAGTACTTC.

This chain connects TRBV28 to TRBJ1-5, with D possibly TRBD1 on 5 matching bases. Germline loops: CDR1 MDHEN, CDR2 SYDVKM. V was pared by 3 bases and J by 5 bases, with 17 bases between. The CDR3 totals 16 residues. CDR3 sequence: CASSLYSRGVDQPQHF. CDR3 DNA sequence: TGTGCCAGCAGTTTGTACTCGAGGGGCGTCGATCAGCCCCAGCATTTT.

The chain is built from TRBV6-5 and TRBJ2-1; D assignment may be TRBD1 or TRBD2 (5 bases each). The CDR3 consists of 11 residues. Germline CDR1 MNHEY, CDR2 SVGAGI. V was shortened by 8 bases and J by 6 bases, with 8 bases between the two germline ends. CDR3 bases: TGTGCCAGCCGGGACCGCAATGAGCAGTTCTTC. Protein: CASRDRNEQFF.